These T cell receptor beta chains were read from a single sample in a study of metastatic and nonmetastatic thyroid tumors. Via MiXCR, TCRdb re-called the PCR reads. Of some 9,900 clones listed, more than 25% were seen once; the top ten hold more than 4.5%. Sequenced input: tumor tissue. These receptors all stem from a female donor with papillary thyroid cancer or a benign thyroid nodule (not recorded which). Some clones in this sample may be carry-over from other donors' samples. CDR3s include the opening cysteine and the closing phenylalanine or tryptophan. Each record gives: clone size, J gene, V gene, D gene, CDR3 DNA, CDR3 protein. D genes are given only for firm matches. Some rows have no size entry. The others give once, few or many, or a class for an expanded clone.

few	TRBJ2-1	TRBV7-2	TRBD2	TGTGCCAGCAGCGTAACTAGCGGGGGGGTATTCTTAAATGAGCAGTTCTTC	CASSVTSGGVFLNEQFF
medium-sized	TRBJ2-2	TRBV27	TRBD1	TGTGCCAGCAGTCCCGGGACAGGGATCGGTGCGAACACCGGGGAGCTGTTTTTT	CASSPGTGIGANTGELFF
-	TRBJ2-1	TRBV2	-	TGTGCCAGCAGTGAGAGCGAGGTTAGCTCCTACAATGAGCAGTTCTTC	CASSESEVSSYNEQFF
-	TRBJ2-3	TRBV30	-	TGTGCCTGGTCCGGGAGAGCCACAGGTACGCAGTATTTT	CAWSGRATGTQYF
few	TRBJ1-2	TRBV6-1	-	TGTGCCATCCAGAGAGGGTTTAACTATGGCTACACCTTC	CAIQRGFNYGYTF
-	TRBJ1-1	TRBV5-1	-	TGCGCCAGCAGCTTCTGGAGGAACACTGAAGCTTTCTTT	CASSFWRNTEAFF
medium-sized	TRBJ2-1	TRBV7-8	TRBD2	TGTGCCAGCAGCTTAATAGCGGGAGGACTTAGAAACAATGAGCAGTTCTTC	CASSLIAGGLRNNEQFF
-	TRBJ2-5	TRBV19	-	TGTGCCAGTAGTACCGGGACTTCGGGGACCCAGTACTTC	CASSTGTSGTQYF
-	TRBJ2-7	TRBV12-3/TRBV12-4	-	TGTGCCAGCAGTAAGACGACGAGCTACGAGCAGTACTTC	CASSKTTSYEQYF
-	TRBJ2-7	TRBV15	-	TGTGCCACCAGCAGAGGATCAGAGTCCTACGAGCAGTACTTC	CATSRGSESYEQYF
medium-sized	TRBJ1-1	TRBV10-2	-	TGCGCCAGCAGTCACAACACTGAAGCTTTCTTT	CASSHNTEAFF
large	TRBJ2-7	TRBV7-8	TRBD2	TGTGCCAGCAGCTTCCCTAGCGGGAGGTTTGCCTACGAGCAGTACTTC	CASSFPSGRFAYEQYF
-	TRBJ2-7	TRBV28	-	TGTGCCAGCAGTTTTGGGGCCTACGAGCAGTACTTC	CASSFGAYEQYF
few	TRBJ1-2	TRBV6-5	-	TGTGCCAGCAGTTCCGGGACTCAGAATGGCTACACCTTC	CASSSGTQNGYTF
few	TRBJ1-2	TRBV24-1	-	TGTGCCACCAGTGATCTGAAGGGCTACACCTTC	CATSDLKGYTF
-	TRBJ1-2	TRBV20-1	-	TGCAGTGCTAGTCGGGGGGGGGCTGGTTCGTATGGCTACACCTTC	CSASRGGAGSYGYTF
few	TRBJ1-6	TRBV19	-	TGTGCCAGTAGTATTGGTGTCAGGCCGAGCCTTAATTCACCCCTCCACTTT	CASSIGVRPSLNSPLHF
-	TRBJ2-7	TRBV9	TRBD1	TGTGCCAGCAGCCGAGGCATGGGACAGGGGGAGACCTACGAGCAGTACTTC	CASSRGMGQGETYEQYF
-	TRBJ2-7	TRBV12-3/TRBV12-4	-	TGTGCCAGCAGACTTAGGGGGGTCGCGTCCTACGAGCAGTACTTC	CASRLRGVASYEQYF
-	TRBJ1-6	TRBV28	-	TGTGCCAGCAGCCTCGAACTGAATTCACCCCTCCACTTT	CASSLELNSPLHF
medium-sized	TRBJ2-7	TRBV28	TRBD1	TGTGCCAGCAGCTCCATATTAACAGGGGGTTTCTCCTACGAGCAGTACTTC	CASSSILTGGFSYEQYF
-	TRBJ2-1	TRBV28	-	TGTGCCAGCAGCCCGCCTGGGGTAGTCGTGGGGTATGAGCAGTTCTTC	CASSPPGVVVGYEQFF
medium-sized	TRBJ2-7	TRBV24-1	-	TGTGCCACCAGTGATCACCCCAGACAGGTGATCACCTACGAGCAGTACTTC	CATSDHPRQVITYEQYF
-	TRBJ2-2	TRBV30	TRBD2	TGTGCCTGGAGTCCCAATAGCGGGAAGGAGCTGTTTTTT	CAWSPNSGKELFF
few	TRBJ2-3	TRBV5-1	-	TGCGCCAGCAGCTACTCGCGGATCTTCACAGATACGCAGTATTTT	CASSYSRIFTDTQYF
-	TRBJ2-7	TRBV3-1	-	TGTGCCAGCAGCCAAGGGCGAACAGGGAGCTCCTACGAGCAGTACTTC	CASSQGRTGSSYEQYF
-	TRBJ2-7	TRBV6-5	-	TGTGCCAGCAGTTTTTCTCCTGGGGACGGCCGTGTCTACGAGCAGTACTTC	CASSFSPGDGRVYEQYF
medium-sized	TRBJ2-7	TRBV4-3	-	TGCGCCAGCAGCCAAGATGGGTCTAGTCTTCTATGGGAGCAGTACTTC	CASSQDGSSLLWEQYF
medium-sized	TRBJ2-1	TRBV19	-	TGTGCCAGTAGTATAGGTGGGGGACGTTACAATGAGCAGTTCTTC	CASSIGGGRYNEQFF
-	TRBJ2-7	TRBV6-1	TRBD1	TGTGCCAGCAGAAGGGGGACAGAGAAGTCCTACGAGCAGTACTTC	CASRRGTEKSYEQYF